One sample yielded the 23 T cell receptor beta chains listed below, sequenced in a study of blood T cell repertoires in COVID-19. Repertoires were generated with immunoSEQ multiplex PCR, while TCRdb's copy carries only in-frame clones and drops some. The sample carries approximately 150,000 clones, around 88% recorded once. Material: peripheral blood. These receptors came from a human donor in a cohort sampled during active COVID-19.

The V and J genes are TRBV19 and TRBJ2-3, with a possible D match to TRBD1 (6 bases). Germline V gives CDR1 LNHDA, CDR2 SQIVND (reference sequence). CDR3 size: 15 residues. The ends were cut back, 2 bases at V and 2 bases at J, with 11 bases in the middle. DNA of the CDR3: TGTGCCAGTAGTATACATAGGACAGCCACAGATACGCAGTATTTT. It specifies CASSIHRTATDTQYF.

As concerns this clone: Additional DNA sequences in this sample encode the identical CDR3. The chain links TRBV12-3 or TRBV12-4 to TRBJ1-1; TRBD1 might be the D (5 bases). The CDR3 has 13 residues. V was cut by 3 bases and J by 1 base, with 6 bases left in between. CDR3 protein: CASSLGGNTEAFF. In nucleotides, the CDR3 is TGTGCCAGCAGTTTGGGGGGGAACACTGAAGCTTTCTTT.

Here the CDR3 reads CASSFRQGPYEQYF. CDR3 coding DNA: TGTGCCAGCAGCTTTCGGCAGGGGCCTTACGAGCAGTACTTC. The rearrangement joins TRBV5-6 to TRBJ2-7; tentative D call: TRBD1 (6 bases). The germline V gene has CDR1 SGHDT and CDR2 YYEEEE. Trimming shortened V by 2 bases and J by 4 bases, and 13 bases separated the two germline ends. The CDR3 covers 14 residues.

V is TRBV5-4 and J is TRBJ2-7; maybe TRBD1 (6 bases). The germline gives CDR1 SGHNT, CDR2 YYREEE (reference sequence). Trimming left V 3 bases short and J 1 base short, with 8 bases between. The CDR3 is made up of 13 amino acids. CDR3 in amino acids: CASSSTGSYEQYF. The DNA for the CDR3 is TGTGCCAGCAGCTCCACAGGGTCCTACGAGCAGTACTTC.

This chain joins TRBV5-6 and TRBJ1-2, with 12 bases fitting TRBD1. The trim removed 2 bases at V and 7 bases at J, leaving 3 bases unmatched. Germline V CDR1 and CDR2: SGHDT, YYEEEE. The CDR3 loop spans 14 amino acids. The CDR3 sequence is CASSFRDRGPGYTF. CDR3 bases: TGTGCCAGCAGCTTCCGGGACAGGGGGCCTGGCTACACCTTC.

The chain employs TRBV7-8 and TRBJ2-2; tentative D call: TRBD2 (6 bases). The CDR3 runs 15 residues. Germline CDR1 reads SGHVS; CDR2 reads FQNEAQ. V was clipped by 5 bases and J by 5 bases, with 15 bases between them. CDR3 protein: CASSALGAGTGELFF. The CDR3 DNA follows: TGTGCCAGCAGCGCCTTGGGCGCGGGAACCGGGGAGCTGTTTTTT.

This chain links TRBV19 with TRBJ2-7; 7 nucleotides agree with TRBD1. The V and J ends lost 6 bases and 7 bases, in that order; junction bases with no gene match: 12. This CDR3 region has 14 residues. Germline CDR1 LNHDA, CDR2 SQIVND (reference sequence). The CDR3 sequence is CASSLFDSGGEQYF. The CDR3 nucleotides are TGTGCCAGTAGCTTATTCGACTCAGGGGGAGAGCAGTACTTC.

V usage is TRBV3-1 (or the pseudogene TRBV3-2) and J usage is TRBJ1-1; D remains ambiguous. V was clipped by 1 base and J by 1 base, with 10 bases between them. Per the germline V gene, CDR1 is LGHDT and CDR2 is YNNKEL (reference sequence). The length of the CDR3 is 15 residues. The CDR3 loop reads CASSQASGRNTEAFF. The CDR3 DNA follows: TGTGCCAGCAGCCAAGCGTCCGGTAGGAACACTGAAGCTTTCTTT.

The rearrangement joins TRBV5-1 to TRBJ1-4; 8 nucleotides line up with TRBD1. Losses at the gene ends were 1 base for V and 7 bases for J; bases not matched to a gene: 6. The CDR3 covers 15 residues. CDR1 and CDR2 from the germline V gene are SGHRS and YFSETQ. CDR3 in amino acids: CASSLYGQGGEKLFF. As DNA, the CDR3 is TGCGCCAGCAGCTTGTACGGACAGGGCGGTGAAAAACTGTTTTTT.

This clone turned up a few times. The same CDR3 can be traced to other DNA sequences in this sample. The rearrangement joins TRBV13 to TRBJ1-1, with a weak D call TRBD1 (6 bases). The germline V and J ends were trimmed by 4 bases and 4 bases, with 13 bases remaining between them. This CDR3 has 14 residues. Germline values: CDR1 PRHDT, CDR2 FYEKMQ (reference sequence). The CDR3 bases are TGTGCCAGCAGCTCACAGGGAAGGGGCACTGAAGCTTTCTTT. Translating gives CASSSQGRGTEAFF.

The chain couples TRBV4-1 to TRBJ1-6; D not certain. The CDR3 has 16 amino acids. Germline CDR1 is MGHRA and CDR2 is YSYEKL. V dropped 1 base and J dropped 8 bases, with 15 bases sitting between them. The CDR3 nucleotides read TGCGCCAGCAGCCAAGGGAATGAGGGCGGACATTCACCCCTCCACTTT. Encoded protein: CASSQGNEGGHSPLHF.

V usage is TRBV7-9 and J usage is TRBJ2-5; tentatively, D is TRBD1 (6 bases). Germline CDR1 and CDR2: SEHNR and FQNEAQ (reference sequence). Between the trimmed V and J ends, which lost 1 base and 3 bases, there was a span of 9 bases. The CDR3 totals 14 residues. CDR3 DNA: TGTGCCAGCAGCTTAGACAGGGTGGAAGAGACCCAGTACTTC. Translating gives CASSLDRVEETQYF. Full variable domain (remainder filled in from reference TRBV7-9 and TRBJ2-5): DTGVSQNPRHKITKRGQNVTFRCDPISEHNRLYWYRQTLGQGPEFLTYFQNEAQLEKSRLLSDRFSAERPKGSFSTLEIQRTEQGDSAMYLCASSLDRVEETQYFGPGTRLLVL.

The V and J genes are TRBV12-3 or TRBV12-4 and TRBJ1-1; 7 nucleotides line up with TRBD1. The CDR3 runs 12 residues. V shed 3 bases, J shed 9 bases, and the junction held 4 bases outside the gene matches. The CDR3 here is CASSFGDSKAFF. DNA for the CDR3: TGTGCCAGCAGTTTTGGGGACAGCAAAGCTTTCTTT.

V usage is TRBV19 and J usage is TRBJ2-7; TRBD2 matches at 10 bases. Germline assignment: CDR1 LNHDA and CDR2 SQIVND (reference sequence). V lost 5 bases to trimming and J lost 4 bases; unmatched junction nucleotides: 8. This CDR3 comprises 15 residues. This CDR3 reads CASSLLAGAEYEQYF. The CDR3 DNA reads as TGTGCCAGTAGTCTCCTAGCGGGGGCGGAGTACGAGCAGTACTTC.

This rearrangement joins TRBV5-6 to TRBJ2-7; 8 positions match TRBD2. From germline, CDR1 is SGHDT and CDR2 YYEEEE. The CDR3 runs 15 residues. Losses at the gene ends were 2 bases for V and 1 base for J; bases not matched to a gene: 5. The chain's CDR3 is CASSLGGGPSYEQYF. CDR3 nucleotide sequence: TGTGCCAGCAGCTTAGGCGGGGGGCCTTCCTACGAGCAGTACTTC. The full variable domain, in which reference TRBV5-6 and TRBJ2-7 provide the parts outside the CDR3, is DAGVTQSPTHLIKTRGQQVTLRCSPKSGHDTVSWYQQALGQGPQFIFQYYEEEERQRGNFPDRFSGHQFPNYSSELNVNALLLGDSALYLCASSLGGGPSYEQYFGPGTRLTVT.

This chain uses TRBV19 with TRBJ2-7, with 10 bases that match TRBD1. The germline CDR1 and CDR2 sequences are LNHDA and SQIVND (reference sequence). V lost 3 bases to trimming and J lost 5 bases; unmatched junction nucleotides: 7. This CDR3 comprises 15 residues. The CDR3 reads CASSISGQGNHEQYF. The CDR3 DNA sequence: TGTGCCAGTAGTATTTCGGGACAGGGGAACCACGAGCAGTACTTC.

The chain has TRBV28 and TRBJ1-1; TRBD1 is a possible D gene (5 bases). CDR3 size: 14 residues. CDR1 is MDHEN, CDR2 SYDVKM, per germline. Trimming stripped 5 bases from V and 4 bases from J, with 14 bases between. In DNA form, the CDR3 reads TGTGCCAGCAGTGCCGGGACTACAGGCACTGAAGCTTTCTTT. It codes for CASSAGTTGTEAFF.

V and J are TRBV5-1 and TRBJ1-2, with unresolved D. The V gene lost 4 bases and the J gene lost 0 bases, with 7 bases spanning the gap. Germline V CDR1 and CDR2: SGHRS, YFSETQ. This CDR3 is 13 amino acids long. CDR3: CASSPSANYGYTF. The CDR3 nucleotides are TGCGCCAGCAGCCCATCAGCTAACTATGGCTACACCTTC.

The chain is built from TRBV3-1 (or the pseudogene TRBV3-2) and TRBJ2-2, with 12 nucleotides matching TRBD2. Germline V lookup: CDR1 LGHDT, CDR2 YNNKEL (reference sequence). The CDR3 totals 16 residues. The V segment lost 2 bases and the J segment 7 bases; nucleotides outside the gene matches: 5. CDR3 sequence: CASSQYGTSGYGELFF. CDR3 DNA sequence: TGTGCCAGCAGCCAATACGGGACTAGCGGGTACGGGGAGCTGTTTTTT.

The chain is built from TRBV3-1 (or the pseudogene TRBV3-2) and TRBJ1-3, with TRBD1 as a possible D gene (6 bases). There are 15 residues in the CDR3. V lost 4 bases and J 5 bases, leaving 15 bases between the germline ends. Germline V gene data show CDR1 as LGHDT and CDR2 as YNNKEL (reference sequence). The CDR3: CASSPLGGGRNTIYF. Here the CDR3 DNA reads TGTGCCAGCAGCCCCCTAGGGGGGGGGCGAAACACCATATATTTT.

This clone was found a few times. The chain is built from TRBV6-2 or TRBV6-3 and TRBJ1-2; 7 nucleotides match TRBD1. The CDR3 contains 15 residues. CDR1 is MNHEY, CDR2 SVGEGT, per germline. V shed 4 bases, J shed 8 bases, and the junction held 13 bases outside the gene matches. CDR3 DNA sequence: TGTGCCAGCAGTTTTTCCTCAGGGGGACTGTTGGGCTACACCTTC. Residues: CASSFSSGGLLGYTF.

The rearrangement uses TRBV6-4 and TRBJ2-7; D is ambiguous. The germline gives CDR1 MRHNA, CDR2 SNTAGT. The CDR3 is 12 amino acids. Trimming left V 6 bases short and J 6 bases short, with 12 bases between. CDR3: CASSYPTREQYF. The CDR3 coding sequence is TGTGCCAGCAGCTATCCGACTCGCGAGCAGTACTTC.

The chain has TRBV19 and TRBJ2-2; tentative D call: TRBD1 (5 bases). CDR1 is LNHDA and CDR2 is SQIVND in the germline V gene (reference sequence). V lost 3 bases, J lost 4 bases, and 24 bases lay in between. This CDR3 has 19 residues. CDR3 sequence reads: CASSIPGLGAGSGTGELFF. Written as DNA, the CDR3 is TGTGCCAGTAGTATTCCGGGTCTAGGGGCAGGGTCGGGCACCGGGGAGCTGTTTTTT.